This T cell receptor (beta chain) is drawn from a study of T cell responses to AZD1222 COVID-19 vaccine (dated by TCRdb to the early 2020s). Regarding the research as a whole: AZD1222 recipients whose second dose came at about 4 weeks and those whose second dose came at about 12 weeks were combined into one group, since spike-specific TCR depth and breadth did not differ between the two schedules. Enrollment into the trials was organized by age into subgroups of 18-55, 56-69 and 70-plus years, and those subgroups contained roughly 150, 30 and 60 TCR-sequenced participants, respectively. A total of 233 trial participants underwent TCR sequencing, of whom 200 to 220 had received two doses of AZD1222 and approximately 25 had received two doses of the MenACWY control vaccine. Results and caveats for the whole study, not just this receptor: Most participants were white British and females outnumbered males, and the authors suggested that clonal diversity may have been underestimated. The 56-69-year group was small, and its depth increase did not reach significance, likely because of low power. Conclusions about previously exposed vaccinees are limited, since just five or six AZD1222 recipients were seropositive for SARS-CoV-2 at baseline. Spike-specific TCR breadth and depth rose significantly after two AZD1222 doses compared with day 0 and with MenACWY recipients. Nearly half of unique spike-specific TCRs reportedly recognized epitopes outside regions mutated in the B.1.351 and B.1.1.7 variants. The whole spike protein was spanned by vaccine-associated CD4 TCRs, and dominant responses were seen in regions 160-218 and 743-854. No day 14 peak-response samples were available, so repertoires were characterized only after the peak T cell response.

This clone was seen once. Its antigen remains unidentified. The record has no base qualities; no much larger clone is one base away. The germline ends are 9 bases apart after V is trimmed by 1 base and J by 8 bases. CDR1 and CDR2, per the germline V gene (reference sequence), are LNHNV and YYDKDF. Spanning cysteine to phenylalanine, the CDR3 consists of 13 amino acids. The only DNA kept is the CDR3, 39 bases in frame from the first base. The CDR3 regions of human TCRbeta chains were analyzed by immunosequencing. The published analysis was carried out like this. TCRs in the repertoires were matched against a reference library of SARS-CoV-2-specific TCRs that had been generated with the MIRA antigen-specificity platform. Breadth meant the fraction of unique TCRs that were SARS-CoV-2-associated, whereas depth meant the fraction of total T cells that were SARS-CoV-2-associated. Using the MIRA data, every spike-specific TCR was mapped to the spike region that the TCR reacted to and assigned to either a CD4 or a CD8 class. Log10-transformed breadth and depth values were compared by one-way ANOVA with Sidak's multiple comparisons tests. What TCRdb holds here is the immuneACCESS table cut down to in-frame rearrangements. Part of the clones is not present; checked against another copy, under half of the missing clones reflect an unresolved V gene, and the others are unexplained. For V, J and clone size, that table is used; D and trimming come from the DNA. The sample contains tens of thousands of clones, about 90% of them found a single time. The leading ten clones occupy roughly 24% of the sample.

Interpreted using the paper, the time point label stands for: baseline before first vaccination. The vaccinee samples were drawn from two UK trials, COV001 and COV002, one of which was a single-blind randomized controlled phase 2/3 trial testing AZD1222 (ChAdOx1 nCoV-19) in healthy adults. For TCRbeta chain sequencing, PBMC samples were collected from trial participants at day 0 and at day 28 after the second dose. This receptor was identified in an adult in good health. This receptor chain uses TRBV15 and TRBJ1-3; the D gene assignment is ambiguous. The specimen comprised peripheral blood, sampled on day 0 of AZD1222 vaccination. CDR3 sequence: CATSRGEGYTIYF. Here is the DNA: TGTGCCACCAGCAGAGGAGAGGGCTACACCATATATTTT.